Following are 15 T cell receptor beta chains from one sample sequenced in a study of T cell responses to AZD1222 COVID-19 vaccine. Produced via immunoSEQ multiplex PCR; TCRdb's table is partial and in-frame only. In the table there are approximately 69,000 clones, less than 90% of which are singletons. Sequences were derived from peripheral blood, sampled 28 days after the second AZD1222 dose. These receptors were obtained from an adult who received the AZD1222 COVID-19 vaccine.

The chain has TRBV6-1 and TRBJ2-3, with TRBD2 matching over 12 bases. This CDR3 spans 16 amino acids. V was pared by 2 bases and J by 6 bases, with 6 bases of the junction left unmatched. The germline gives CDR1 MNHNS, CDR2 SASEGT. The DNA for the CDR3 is TGTGCCAGCAGTGAACTAGCGGGGGGGGCCATCGATACGCAGTATTTT. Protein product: CASSELAGGAIDTQYF.

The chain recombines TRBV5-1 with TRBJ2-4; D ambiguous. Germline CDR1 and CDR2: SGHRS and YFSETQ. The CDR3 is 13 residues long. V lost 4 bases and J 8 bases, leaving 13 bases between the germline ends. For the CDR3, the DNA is TGCGCCAGCAGCGCGGACCCCGGAGACATTCAGTACTTC. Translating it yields CASSADPGDIQYF.

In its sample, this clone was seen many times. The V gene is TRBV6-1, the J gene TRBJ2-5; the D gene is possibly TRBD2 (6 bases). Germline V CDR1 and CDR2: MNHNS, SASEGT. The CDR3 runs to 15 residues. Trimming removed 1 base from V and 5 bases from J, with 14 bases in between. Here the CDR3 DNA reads TGTGCCAGCAGTGAAGGGGCGGGGATAACGGAGACCCAGTACTTC. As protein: CASSEGAGITETQYF.

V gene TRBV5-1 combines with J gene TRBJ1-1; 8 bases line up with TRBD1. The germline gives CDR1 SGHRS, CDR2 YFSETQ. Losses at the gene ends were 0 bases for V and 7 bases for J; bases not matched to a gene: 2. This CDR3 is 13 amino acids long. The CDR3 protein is CASSLVGTGEAFF. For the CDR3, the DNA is TGCGCCAGCAGCTTGGTGGGGACAGGTGAAGCTTTCTTT.

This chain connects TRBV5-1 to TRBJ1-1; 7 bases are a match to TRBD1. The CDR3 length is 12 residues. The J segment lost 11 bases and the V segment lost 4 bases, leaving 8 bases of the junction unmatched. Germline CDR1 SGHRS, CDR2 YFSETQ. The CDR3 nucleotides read TGCGCCAGCAGCCAAACACAGGGGTTGGCTTTCTTT. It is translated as CASSQTQGLAFF.

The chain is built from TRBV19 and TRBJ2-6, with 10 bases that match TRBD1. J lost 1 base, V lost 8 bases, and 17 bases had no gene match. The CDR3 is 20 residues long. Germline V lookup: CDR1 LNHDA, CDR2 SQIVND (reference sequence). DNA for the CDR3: TGTGCCAGTGAACCAGGGACTTTGGGACAGGGGAGATCTGGGGCCAACGTCCTGACTTTC. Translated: CASEPGTLGQGRSGANVLTF.

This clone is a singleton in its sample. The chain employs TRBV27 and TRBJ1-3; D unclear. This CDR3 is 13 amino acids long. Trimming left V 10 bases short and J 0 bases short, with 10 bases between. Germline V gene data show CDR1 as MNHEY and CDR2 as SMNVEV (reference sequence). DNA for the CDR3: TGTGCCATCCAGACCCACTCTGGAAACACCATATATTTT. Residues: CAIQTHSGNTIYF.

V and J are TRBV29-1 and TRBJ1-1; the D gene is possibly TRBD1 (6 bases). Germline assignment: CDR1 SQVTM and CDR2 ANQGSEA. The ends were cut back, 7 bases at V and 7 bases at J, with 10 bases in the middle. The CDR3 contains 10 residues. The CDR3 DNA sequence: TGCAGCGGGGGGGCTGTTGAAGCTTTCTTT. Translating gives CSGGAVEAFF.

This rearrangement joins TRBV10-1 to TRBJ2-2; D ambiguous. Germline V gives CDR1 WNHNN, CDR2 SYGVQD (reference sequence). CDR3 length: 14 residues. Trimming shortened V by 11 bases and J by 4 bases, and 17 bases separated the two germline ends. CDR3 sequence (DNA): TGCGCCTGCGAAGACGGATTAAGCACCGGGGAGCTGTTTTTT. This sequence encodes CACEDGLSTGELFF.

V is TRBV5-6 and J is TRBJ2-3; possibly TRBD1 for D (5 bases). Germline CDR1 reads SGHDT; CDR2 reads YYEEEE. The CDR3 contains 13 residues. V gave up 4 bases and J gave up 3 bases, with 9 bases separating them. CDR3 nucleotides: TGTGCCAGCAGCCTACCAGGGACAGATACGCAGTATTTT. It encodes CASSLPGTDTQYF.

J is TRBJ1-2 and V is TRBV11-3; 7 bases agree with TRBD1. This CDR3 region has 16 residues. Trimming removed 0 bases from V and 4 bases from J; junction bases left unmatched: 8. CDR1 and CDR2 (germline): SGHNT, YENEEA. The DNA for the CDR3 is TGTGCCAGCAGCTTAGATTATGAGGGGGCAGGCTATGGCTACACCTTC. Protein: CASSLDYEGAGYGYTF.

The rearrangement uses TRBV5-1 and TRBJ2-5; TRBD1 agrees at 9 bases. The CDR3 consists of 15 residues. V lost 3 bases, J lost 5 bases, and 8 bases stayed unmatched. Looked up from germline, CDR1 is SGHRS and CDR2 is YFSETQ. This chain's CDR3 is CASSSSGTGRETQYF. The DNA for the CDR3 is TGCGCCAGCAGCTCATCCGGGACAGGGAGGGAGACCCAGTACTTC.

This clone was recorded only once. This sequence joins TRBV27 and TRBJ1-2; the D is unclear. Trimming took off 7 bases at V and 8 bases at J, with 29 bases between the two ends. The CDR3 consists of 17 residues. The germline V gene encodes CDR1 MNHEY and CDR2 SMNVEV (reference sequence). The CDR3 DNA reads TGTGCCAGCACTTCTTATCCAAGGCGGGCCCTATCTCGGGGCTACACCTTC. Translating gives CASTSYPRRALSRGYTF.

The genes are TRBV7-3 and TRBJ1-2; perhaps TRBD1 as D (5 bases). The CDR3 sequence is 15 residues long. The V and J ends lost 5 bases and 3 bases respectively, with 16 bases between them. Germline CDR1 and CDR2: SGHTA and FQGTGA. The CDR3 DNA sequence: TGTGCCAGCAGCCCCCAGGGAGGGAGCGACTATGGCTACACCTTC. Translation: CASSPQGGSDYGYTF.

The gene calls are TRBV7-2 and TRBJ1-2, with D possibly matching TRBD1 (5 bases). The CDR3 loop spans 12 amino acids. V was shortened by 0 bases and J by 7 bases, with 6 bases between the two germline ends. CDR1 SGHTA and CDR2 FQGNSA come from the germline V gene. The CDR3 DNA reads TGTGCCAGCAGCTTAGCCGGGGGTGGCTACACCTTC. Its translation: CASSLAGGGYTF. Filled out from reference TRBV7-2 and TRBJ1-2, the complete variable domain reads GAGVSQSPSNKVTEKGKDVELRCDPISGHTALYWYRQSLGQGLEFLIYFQGNSAPDKSGLPSDRFSAERTGGSVSTLTIQRTQQEDSAVYLCASSLAGGGYTFGSGTRLTVV.